This TCR beta chain was obtained from a study of Tregs in tolerant kidney transplant recipients. Notes on the study in general: Expanding Tregs on activated donor B cells appeared to best identify donor-specific TCRbeta clones. Changing PCR primers prevented nucleotide comparison between some patients' samples. Findings come from small patient numbers and require larger validation.

Related graft donors supplied nonmyeloablative bone marrow transplants, and mixed chimerism was transient. Thawed PBMCs were FACS-sorted into unstimulated CD4+CD25+CD127- regulatory T cells, CD4+CD25- non-regulatory cells, CD4 and CD8 cells. The CDR3 spans 16 residues. V lost 4 bases and J lost 2, with 15 bases in between. Germline V CDR1 and CDR2: SGHAT, FQNNGV. The repertoire was sequenced with immunoSEQ multiplex PCR; TCRdb's copy has only in-frame clones and lacks some. The table lists tens of thousands of clones, roughly 93% of them singletons. To note about this clone: Its antigen is not identified.

The sequencing here drew on CD4+ T cells from blood (PBMCs), taken 12 months after the transplant. The chain has TRBV11-2 and TRBJ2-1, with D maybe TRBD2 (6 bases). This receptor was taken from a human patient who received a combined kidney and bone marrow transplant. Some T cells may arise from the graft donor. CDR3 in amino acids: CASSSGGEAAYNEQFF. CDR3 sequence (DNA): TGTGCCAGCAGCTCTGGAGGGGAGGCTGCCTACAATGAGCAGTTCTTC.